Sequencing of this TCR beta chain was carried out in a study of cytomegalovirus exposure and HLA in healthy donors. Study-level findings and limits: In a later analysis, at a false discovery rate of 0.05, 15,000 to 20,000 TCR beta sequences matched HLA alleles. Diagnosis of cytomegalovirus status made by the classifier reportedly showed high specificity and sensitivity.

To note about this clone: Its antigen is not known.

The CDR3 is 16 amino acids. Germline CDR1 MGHRA, CDR2 YSYEKL. Trimming at V came to 1 base and at J to 4 bases, leaving 4 bases not matched to a gene. It was with 60 Vbeta and 13 Jbeta primers that the PCR ran. Clones were sequenced by immunoSEQ multiplex PCR, and TCRdb holds only the in-frame ones, with some missing. Among about 130,000 clones listed, roughly 78% were seen once. The gene calls are TRBV4-1 and TRBJ2-7; 13 nucleotides match TRBD2. The TCR comes from a man aged 25-40 years in good health and CMV-seronegative. The sequencing sample was made of PBMCs. The DNA of the CDR3 is TGCGCCAGCAGCCAAGTTCCACTAGCGGGGGGGTACGAGCAGTACTTC. It encodes CASSQVPLAGGYEQYF.